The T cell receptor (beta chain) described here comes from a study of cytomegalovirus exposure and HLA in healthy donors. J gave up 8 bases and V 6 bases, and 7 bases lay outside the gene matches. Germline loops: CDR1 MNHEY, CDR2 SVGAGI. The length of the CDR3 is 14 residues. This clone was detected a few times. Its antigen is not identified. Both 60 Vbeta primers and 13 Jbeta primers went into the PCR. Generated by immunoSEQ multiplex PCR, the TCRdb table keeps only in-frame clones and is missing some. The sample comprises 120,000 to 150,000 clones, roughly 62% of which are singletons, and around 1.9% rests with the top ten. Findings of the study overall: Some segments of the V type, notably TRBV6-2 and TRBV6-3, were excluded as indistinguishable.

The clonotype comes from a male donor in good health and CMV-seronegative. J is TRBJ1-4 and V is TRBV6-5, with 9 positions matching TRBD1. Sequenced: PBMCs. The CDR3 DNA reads TGTGCCAGCAGCTCTGACAGGGGGATGGAAAAACTGTTTTTT. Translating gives CASSSDRGMEKLFF.